Listed below are T cell receptor beta chains from one sample, sequenced in a study of Tregs in tolerant kidney transplant recipients. For these receptors, no antigen is known. Sequenced by immunoSEQ multiplex PCR; TCRdb stores in-frame clones only, minus some. This sample has hundreds of clones, with about 93% found just once. The sample in question was Tregs from blood cultured with allogeneic cells, obtained before the transplant. The receptors were gathered from a human patient who received a combined kidney and bone marrow transplant. The CDR3 runs from the conserved cysteine through the conserved F or W. The D gene is left open where the match is weak. Rows give clone size only sometimes, using once, few, many, or a class for an expanded clone.

clone_size: .; j_call: TRBJ1-2; d_call: TRBD1; cdr3_length: 13; v_call: TRBV7-2; cdr3_aa: CASSLVQGGGYTF; cdr3_nt: TGTGCCAGCAGCTTAGTCCAGGGGGGGGGCTACACCTTC
clone_size: .; j_call: TRBJ2-1; d_call: TRBD2; cdr3_length: 15; v_call: TRBV7-2; cdr3_aa: CASRPGLAGGGEQFF; cdr3_nt: TGTGCCAGCAGACCGGGACTAGCGGGAGGGGGCGAGCAGTTCTTC
clone_size: .; j_call: TRBJ2-3; d_call: TRBD2; cdr3_length: 19; v_call: TRBV5-1; cdr3_aa: CASSPPSGLAGGVPDTQYF; cdr3_nt: TGCGCCAGCAGCCCCCCTTCGGGACTAGCGGGAGGGGTCCCAGATACGCAGTATTTT
clone_size: .; j_call: TRBJ1-4; d_call: .; cdr3_length: 14; v_call: TRBV4-3; cdr3_aa: CASSPFSANEKLFF; cdr3_nt: TGCGCCAGCAGCCCCTTTAGCGCTAATGAAAAACTGTTTTTT
clone_size: .; j_call: TRBJ1-1; d_call: .; cdr3_length: 15; v_call: TRBV6-6; cdr3_aa: CASSYSVLMNTEAFF; cdr3_nt: TGTGCCAGCAGTTACTCGGTTCTCATGAACACTGAAGCTTTCTTT
clone_size: .; j_call: TRBJ2-5; d_call: TRBD2; cdr3_length: 14; v_call: TRBV5-6; cdr3_aa: CASLAGGRRETQYF; cdr3_nt: TGTGCCAGCTTAGCGGGGGGGCGTCGGGAGACCCAGTACTTC
clone_size: .; j_call: TRBJ2-2; d_call: .; cdr3_length: 12; v_call: TRBV4-1; cdr3_aa: CASSQDTGELFF; cdr3_nt: TGCGCCAGCAGCCAAGACACCGGGGAGCTGTTTTTT
clone_size: .; j_call: TRBJ2-7; d_call: .; cdr3_length: 14; v_call: TRBV4-2; cdr3_aa: CASSPGLPDYEQYF; cdr3_nt: TGTGCCAGCAGCCCCGGACTACCCGACTACGAGCAGTACTTC
clone_size: .; j_call: TRBJ1-4; d_call: .; cdr3_length: 15; v_call: TRBV29-1; cdr3_aa: CSVRVKAAFNEKLFF; cdr3_nt: TGCAGCGTCCGCGTGAAGGCCGCGTTTAATGAAAAACTGTTTTTT
clone_size: .; j_call: TRBJ1-5; d_call: TRBD1; cdr3_length: 17; v_call: TRBV2; cdr3_aa: CATSTGQGASGNQPQHF; cdr3_nt: TGTGCCACCTCGACGGGACAGGGGGCTTCGGGCAATCAGCCCCAGCATTTT
clone_size: .; j_call: TRBJ2-2; d_call: .; cdr3_length: 12; v_call: TRBV27; cdr3_aa: CASSLRVGELFF; cdr3_nt: TGTGCCAGCAGTTTGAGGGTCGGGGAGCTGTTTTTT
clone_size: .; j_call: TRBJ1-3; d_call: .; cdr3_length: 14; v_call: TRBV6-6; cdr3_aa: CASSVVGSGNTIYF; cdr3_nt: TGTGCCAGCAGTGTTGTCGGCTCTGGAAACACCATATATTTT
clone_size: .; j_call: TRBJ2-7; d_call: .; cdr3_length: 13; v_call: TRBV10-2; cdr3_aa: CASSVVGDYEQYF; cdr3_nt: TGCGCCAGCAGTGTTGTAGGGGACTACGAGCAGTACTTC
clone_size: .; j_call: TRBJ2-5; d_call: .; cdr3_length: 13; v_call: TRBV27; cdr3_aa: CASSFTREETQYF; cdr3_nt: TGTGCCAGCAGTTTTACCAGGGAAGAGACCCAGTACTTC
clone_size: .; j_call: TRBJ1-2; d_call: .; cdr3_length: 17; v_call: TRBV16; cdr3_aa: CASSGMSFVRKTYGYTF; cdr3_nt: TGTGCCAGCAGCGGTATGTCGTTCGTTAGAAAGACCTATGGCTACACCTTC
clone_size: .; j_call: TRBJ1-2; d_call: .; cdr3_length: 13; v_call: TRBV28; cdr3_aa: CASSFMGQGGYTF; cdr3_nt: TGTGCCAGCAGTTTCATGGGGCAAGGGGGCTACACCTTC
clone_size: .; j_call: TRBJ1-5; d_call: .; cdr3_length: 15; v_call: TRBV6-1; cdr3_aa: CASKPGQRLNQPQHF; cdr3_nt: TGTGCCAGCAAACCAGGGCAACGTTTAAATCAGCCCCAGCATTTT
clone_size: .; j_call: TRBJ2-7; d_call: .; cdr3_length: 15; v_call: TRBV6-6; cdr3_aa: CASTLGGPSSYEQYF; cdr3_nt: TGTGCCAGCACCCTCGGGGGCCCCAGCTCCTACGAGCAGTACTTC
clone_size: .; j_call: TRBJ2-2; d_call: .; cdr3_length: 14; v_call: TRBV5-5; cdr3_aa: CASSLEGLLGELFF; cdr3_nt: TGTGCCAGCAGCTTGGAAGGTCTTCTCGGGGAGCTGTTTTTT
clone_size: .; j_call: TRBJ2-7; d_call: TRBD1; cdr3_length: 17; v_call: TRBV19; cdr3_aa: CASSMAGRQGASYEQYF; cdr3_nt: TGTGCCAGTAGTATGGCCGGGCGACAGGGGGCCTCCTACGAGCAGTACTTC
clone_size: .; j_call: TRBJ1-5; d_call: .; cdr3_length: 14; v_call: TRBV6-5; cdr3_aa: CASSYGGGDRPQHF; cdr3_nt: TGTGCCAGCAGTTATGGGGGGGGCGATAGGCCCCAGCATTTT
clone_size: once; j_call: TRBJ2-7; d_call: TRBD1; cdr3_length: 15; v_call: TRBV5-4; cdr3_aa: CASSRAGQGPYEQYF; cdr3_nt: TGTGCCAGCAGCCGAGCTGGACAGGGACCCTACGAGCAGTACTTC
clone_size: .; j_call: TRBJ2-7; d_call: TRBD2; cdr3_length: 20; v_call: TRBV4-2; cdr3_aa: CASSQEQLAGGPLLTYEQYF; cdr3_nt: TGTGCCAGCAGCCAAGAACAACTAGCGGGAGGGCCACTCCTTACCTACGAGCAGTACTTC
clone_size: once; j_call: TRBJ1-1; d_call: .; cdr3_length: 12; v_call: TRBV18; cdr3_aa: CASSLSDFEAFF; cdr3_nt: TGTGCCAGCTCACTGTCGGATTTTGAAGCTTTCTTT
clone_size: .; j_call: TRBJ1-2; d_call: .; cdr3_length: 14; v_call: TRBV19; cdr3_aa: CASSMDSTIYGYTF; cdr3_nt: TGTGCCAGTAGTATGGACAGCACGATTTATGGCTACACCTTC